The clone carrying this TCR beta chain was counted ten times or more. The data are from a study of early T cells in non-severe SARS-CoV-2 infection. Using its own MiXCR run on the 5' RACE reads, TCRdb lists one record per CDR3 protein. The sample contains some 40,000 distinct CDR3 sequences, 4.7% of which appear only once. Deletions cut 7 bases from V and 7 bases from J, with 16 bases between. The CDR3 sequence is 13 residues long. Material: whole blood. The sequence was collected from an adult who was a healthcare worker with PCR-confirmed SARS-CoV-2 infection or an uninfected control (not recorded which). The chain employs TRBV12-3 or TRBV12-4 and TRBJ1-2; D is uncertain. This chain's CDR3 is CASTPRGGFGYTF. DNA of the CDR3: TGTGCCAGCACTCCACGCGGAGGGTTTGGCTACACCTTC.